This section outlines one TCR beta chain sequence together with its context. These data belong to a study of T cell repertoires in cytomegalovirus infection. Study information: Carrying CMV and the relevant HLA type showed in public TCR beta signatures.

From the reads, TCRdb called clonotypes with MiXCR, one entry per CDR3 protein. This sample yields 150,000 to 190,000 distinct CDR3 sequences, of which around 20% are seen a single time; approximately 9.9% belongs to the top ten. The receptor comes from a human donor in good health (CMV status not recorded). Some clones in this sample may be carry-over from other donors' samples. Source material: PBMCs.

For the CDR3, the DNA is TGCGCCAGCAGCCAAGAAAGTCCCTTCAGCTCCTACAATGAGCAGTTCTTC. It encodes CASSQESPFSSYNEQFF. The chain uses TRBV4-3 and TRBJ2-1; no clear D gene. Per the germline V gene, CDR1 is LGHNA and CDR2 is YSLEER. Trimming left V 0 bases short and J 0 bases short, with 12 bases between. The CDR3 extends over 17 amino acids.